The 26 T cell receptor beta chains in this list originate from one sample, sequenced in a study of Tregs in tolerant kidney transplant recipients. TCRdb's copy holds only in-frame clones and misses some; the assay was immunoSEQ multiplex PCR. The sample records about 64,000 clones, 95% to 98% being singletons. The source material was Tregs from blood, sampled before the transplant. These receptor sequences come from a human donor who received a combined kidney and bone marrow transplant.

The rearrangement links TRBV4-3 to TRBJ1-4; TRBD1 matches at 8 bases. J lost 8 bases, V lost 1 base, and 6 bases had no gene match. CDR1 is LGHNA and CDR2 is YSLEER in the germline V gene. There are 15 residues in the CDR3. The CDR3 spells CASSQGPGTGEKLFF. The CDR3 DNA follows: TGCGCCAGCAGCCAAGGCCCCGGGACAGGCGAAAAACTGTTTTTT.

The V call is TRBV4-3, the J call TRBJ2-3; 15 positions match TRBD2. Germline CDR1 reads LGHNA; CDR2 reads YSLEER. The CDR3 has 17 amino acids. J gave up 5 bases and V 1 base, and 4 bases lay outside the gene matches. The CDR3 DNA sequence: TGCGCCAGCAGCCAAGGGAGGACTAGCGGGGGGGGAGATACGCAGTATTTT. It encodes CASSQGRTSGGGDTQYF.

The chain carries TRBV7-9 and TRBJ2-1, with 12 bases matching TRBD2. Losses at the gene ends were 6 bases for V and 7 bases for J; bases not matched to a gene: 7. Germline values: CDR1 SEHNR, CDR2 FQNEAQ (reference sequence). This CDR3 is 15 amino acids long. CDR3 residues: CASRRLAGVRNEQFF. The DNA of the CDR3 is TGTGCCAGCAGGCGACTAGCGGGAGTACGGAATGAGCAGTTCTTC.

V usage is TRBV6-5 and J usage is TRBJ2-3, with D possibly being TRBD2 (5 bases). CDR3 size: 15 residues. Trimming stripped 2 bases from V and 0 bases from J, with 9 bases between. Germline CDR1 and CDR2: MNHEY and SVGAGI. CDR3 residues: CASSYRRASTDTQYF. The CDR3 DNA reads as TGTGCCAGCAGTTACCGGCGGGCTAGCACAGATACGCAGTATTTT.

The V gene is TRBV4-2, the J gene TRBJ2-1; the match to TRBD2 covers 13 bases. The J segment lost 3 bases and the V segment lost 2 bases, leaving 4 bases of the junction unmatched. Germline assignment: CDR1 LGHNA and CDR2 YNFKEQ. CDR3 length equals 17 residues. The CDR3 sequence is CASSQTGTSGNYNEQFF. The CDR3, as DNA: TGTGCCAGCAGCCAAACCGGGACTAGCGGGAACTACAATGAGCAGTTCTTC.

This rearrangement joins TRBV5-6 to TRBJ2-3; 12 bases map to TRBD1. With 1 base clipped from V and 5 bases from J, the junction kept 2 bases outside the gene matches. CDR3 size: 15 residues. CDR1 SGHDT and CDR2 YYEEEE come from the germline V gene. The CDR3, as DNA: TGTGCCAGCAGCTTGTGGGACAGGGGGCAAGATACGCAGTATTTT. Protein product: CASSLWDRGQDTQYF.

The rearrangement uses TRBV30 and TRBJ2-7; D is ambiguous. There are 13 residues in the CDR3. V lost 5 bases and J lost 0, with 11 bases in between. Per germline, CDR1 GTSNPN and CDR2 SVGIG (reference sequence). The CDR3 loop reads CAWSRKGSYEQYF. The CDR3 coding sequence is TGTGCCTGGTCGAGGAAAGGCTCCTACGAGCAGTACTTC.

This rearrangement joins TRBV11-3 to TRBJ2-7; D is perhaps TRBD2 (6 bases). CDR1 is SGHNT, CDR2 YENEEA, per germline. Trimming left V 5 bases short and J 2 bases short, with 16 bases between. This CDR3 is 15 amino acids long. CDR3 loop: CASSRGAGRPYEQYF. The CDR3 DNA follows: TGTGCCAGCAGCCGCGGAGCGGGCCGCCCCTACGAGCAGTACTTC. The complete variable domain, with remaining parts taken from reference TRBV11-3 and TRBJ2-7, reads EAGVVQSPRYKIIEKKQPVAFWCNPISGHNTLYWYLQNLGQGPELLIRYENEEAVDDSQLPKDRFSAERLKGVDSTLKIQPAELGDSAVYLCASSRGAGRPYEQYFGPGTRLTVT.

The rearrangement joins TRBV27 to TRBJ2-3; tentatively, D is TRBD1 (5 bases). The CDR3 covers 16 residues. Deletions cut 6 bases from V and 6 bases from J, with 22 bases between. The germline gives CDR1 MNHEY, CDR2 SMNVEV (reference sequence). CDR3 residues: CASRRKGAGFGDTQYF. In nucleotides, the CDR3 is TGTGCCAGCAGGCGTAAAGGAGCAGGGTTTGGTGATACGCAGTATTTT.

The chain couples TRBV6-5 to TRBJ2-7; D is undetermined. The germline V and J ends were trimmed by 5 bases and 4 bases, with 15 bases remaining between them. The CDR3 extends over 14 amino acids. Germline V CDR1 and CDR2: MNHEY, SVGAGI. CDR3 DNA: TGTGCCAGCAGTCGGTCAGAGACTCTATACGAGCAGTACTTC. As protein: CASSRSETLYEQYF.

The CDR3 is CASRGQGPSTQHF. In DNA form, the CDR3 reads TGTGCCAGCAGGGGACAGGGGCCCTCAACCCAGCATTTT. The rearrangement joins TRBV6-1 to TRBJ1-5, with 10 bases that match TRBD1. The V and J ends lost 6 bases and 11 bases, in that order; junction bases with no gene match: 7. Germline CDR1 MNHNS, CDR2 SASEGT. CDR3 length equals 13 residues.

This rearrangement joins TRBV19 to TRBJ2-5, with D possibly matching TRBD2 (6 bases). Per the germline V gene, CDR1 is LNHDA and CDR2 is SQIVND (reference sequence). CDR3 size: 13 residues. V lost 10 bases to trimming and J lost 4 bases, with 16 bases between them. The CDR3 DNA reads TGTGCCACGGGGGAGGCAAGTCCAGAGACCCAGTACTTC. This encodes CATGEASPETQYF.

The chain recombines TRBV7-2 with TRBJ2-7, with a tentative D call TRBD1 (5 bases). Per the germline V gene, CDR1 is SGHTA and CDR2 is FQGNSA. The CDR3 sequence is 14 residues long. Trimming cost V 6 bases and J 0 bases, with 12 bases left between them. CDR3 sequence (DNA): TGTGCCAGCAGGGGGCAACCTAGCTCCTACGAGCAGTACTTC. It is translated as CASRGQPSSYEQYF.

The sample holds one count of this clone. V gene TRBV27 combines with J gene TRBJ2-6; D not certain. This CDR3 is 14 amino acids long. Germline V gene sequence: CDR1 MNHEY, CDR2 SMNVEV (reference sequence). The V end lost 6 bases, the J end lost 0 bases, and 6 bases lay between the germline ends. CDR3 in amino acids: CASRRSSGANVLTF. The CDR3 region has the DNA TGTGCCAGCAGGCGCTCCTCTGGGGCCAACGTCCTGACTTTC.

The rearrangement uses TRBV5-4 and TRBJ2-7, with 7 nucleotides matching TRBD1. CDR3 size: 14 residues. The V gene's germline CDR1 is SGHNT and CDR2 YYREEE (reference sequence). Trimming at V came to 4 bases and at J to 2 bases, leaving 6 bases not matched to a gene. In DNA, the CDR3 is TGTGCCAGCAGCCTACAGGGGCCAGCCTACGAGCAGTACTTC. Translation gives CASSLQGPAYEQYF.

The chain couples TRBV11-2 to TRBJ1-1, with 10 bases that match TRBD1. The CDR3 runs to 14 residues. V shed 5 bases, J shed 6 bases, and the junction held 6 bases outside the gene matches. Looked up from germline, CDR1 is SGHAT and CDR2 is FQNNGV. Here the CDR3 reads CASSLGQGKSEAFF. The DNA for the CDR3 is TGTGCCAGCAGCCTGGGACAGGGGAAATCTGAAGCTTTCTTT.

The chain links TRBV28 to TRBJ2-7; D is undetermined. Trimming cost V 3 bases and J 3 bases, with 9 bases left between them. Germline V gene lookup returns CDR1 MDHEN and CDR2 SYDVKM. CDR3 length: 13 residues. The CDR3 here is CASSFSQNYEQYF. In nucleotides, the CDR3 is TGTGCCAGCAGTTTTAGCCAAAACTACGAGCAGTACTTC.

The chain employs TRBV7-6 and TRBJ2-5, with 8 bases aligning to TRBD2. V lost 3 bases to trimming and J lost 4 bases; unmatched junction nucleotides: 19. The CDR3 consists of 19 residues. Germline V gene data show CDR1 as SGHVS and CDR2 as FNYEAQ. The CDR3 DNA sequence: TGTGCCAGCAGCTTGCGGGTCGGAGGACTAGCCGGGTTCCGAGAGACCCAGTACTTC. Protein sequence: CASSLRVGGLAGFRETQYF.

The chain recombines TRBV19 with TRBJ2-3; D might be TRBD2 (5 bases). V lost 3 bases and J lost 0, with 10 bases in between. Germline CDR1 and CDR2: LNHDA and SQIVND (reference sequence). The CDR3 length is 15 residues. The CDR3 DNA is TGTGCCAGTAGTATTGAGGGCAGAAGCACAGATACGCAGTATTTT. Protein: CASSIEGRSTDTQYF.

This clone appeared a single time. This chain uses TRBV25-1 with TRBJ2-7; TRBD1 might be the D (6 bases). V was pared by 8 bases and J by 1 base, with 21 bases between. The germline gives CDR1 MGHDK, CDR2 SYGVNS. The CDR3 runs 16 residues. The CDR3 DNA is TGTGCCAGCCGTTCATACAGGGACCCTTCTTCCTACGAGCAGTACTTC. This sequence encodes CASRSYRDPSSYEQYF.

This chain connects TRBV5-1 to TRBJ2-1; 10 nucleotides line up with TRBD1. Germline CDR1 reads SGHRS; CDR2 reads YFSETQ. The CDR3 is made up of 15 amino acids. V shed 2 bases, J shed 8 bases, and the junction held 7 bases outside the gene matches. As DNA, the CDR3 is TGCGCCAGCAGCTTCGGGACAGGGGCGGGGTATGAGCAGTTCTTC. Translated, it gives CASSFGTGAGYEQFF.

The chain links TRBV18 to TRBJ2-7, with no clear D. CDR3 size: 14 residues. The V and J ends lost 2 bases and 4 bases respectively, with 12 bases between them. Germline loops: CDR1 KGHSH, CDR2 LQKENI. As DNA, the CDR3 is TGTGCCAGCTCACCATTCAGTTCTTCGTACGAGCAGTACTTC. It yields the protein CASSPFSSSYEQYF. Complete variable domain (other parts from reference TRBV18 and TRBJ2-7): NAGVMQNPRHLVRRRGQEARLRCSPMKGHSHVYWYRQLPEEGLKFMVYLQKENIIDESGMPKERFSAEFPKEGPSILRIQQVVRGDSAAYFCASSPFSSSYEQYFGPGTRLTVT.

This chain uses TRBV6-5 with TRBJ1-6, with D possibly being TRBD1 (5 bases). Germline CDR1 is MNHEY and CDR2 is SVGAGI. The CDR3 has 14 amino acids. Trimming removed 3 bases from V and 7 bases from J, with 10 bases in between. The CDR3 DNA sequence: TGTGCCAGCAGTTATCAGGGTCGAAATTCACCCCTCCACTTT. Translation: CASSYQGRNSPLHF.

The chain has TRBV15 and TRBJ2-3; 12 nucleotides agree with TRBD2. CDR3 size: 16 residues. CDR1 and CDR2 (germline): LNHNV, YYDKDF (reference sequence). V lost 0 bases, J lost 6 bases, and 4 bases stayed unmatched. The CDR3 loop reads CATSRDGLAGGDTQYF. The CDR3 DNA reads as TGTGCCACCAGCAGAGATGGTCTAGCGGGAGGGGATACGCAGTATTTT.

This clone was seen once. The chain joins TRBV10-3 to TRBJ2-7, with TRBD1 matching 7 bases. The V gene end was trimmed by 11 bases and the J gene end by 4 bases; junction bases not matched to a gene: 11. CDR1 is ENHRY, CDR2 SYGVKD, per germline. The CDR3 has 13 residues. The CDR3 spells CAHRGQVGYEQYF. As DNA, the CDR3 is TGTGCCCACCGAGGACAGGTTGGGTACGAGCAGTACTTC.

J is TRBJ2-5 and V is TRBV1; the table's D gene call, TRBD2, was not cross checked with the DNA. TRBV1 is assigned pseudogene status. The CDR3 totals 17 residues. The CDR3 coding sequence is TGCACCAGCAGCAATGAGGGACTAGCGGGGGGAAGGGAGACCCAGTACTTC. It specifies CTSSNEGLAGGRETQYF.